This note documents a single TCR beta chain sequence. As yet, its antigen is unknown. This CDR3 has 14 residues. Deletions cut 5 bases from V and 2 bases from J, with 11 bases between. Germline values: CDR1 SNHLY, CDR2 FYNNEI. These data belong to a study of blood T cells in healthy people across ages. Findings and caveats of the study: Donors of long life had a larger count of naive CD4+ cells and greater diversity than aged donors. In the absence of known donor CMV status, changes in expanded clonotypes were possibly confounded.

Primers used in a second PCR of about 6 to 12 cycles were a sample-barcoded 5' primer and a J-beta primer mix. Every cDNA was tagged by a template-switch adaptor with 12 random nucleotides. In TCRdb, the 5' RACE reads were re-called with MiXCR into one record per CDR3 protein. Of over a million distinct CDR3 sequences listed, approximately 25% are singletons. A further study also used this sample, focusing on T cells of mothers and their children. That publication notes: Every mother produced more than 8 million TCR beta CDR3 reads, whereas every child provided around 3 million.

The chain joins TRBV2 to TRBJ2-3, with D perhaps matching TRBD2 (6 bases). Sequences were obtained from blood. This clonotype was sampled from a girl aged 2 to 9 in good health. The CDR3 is CASSWEAPTDTQYF. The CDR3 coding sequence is TGTGCCAGCAGTTGGGAGGCCCCCACAGATACGCAGTATTTT.